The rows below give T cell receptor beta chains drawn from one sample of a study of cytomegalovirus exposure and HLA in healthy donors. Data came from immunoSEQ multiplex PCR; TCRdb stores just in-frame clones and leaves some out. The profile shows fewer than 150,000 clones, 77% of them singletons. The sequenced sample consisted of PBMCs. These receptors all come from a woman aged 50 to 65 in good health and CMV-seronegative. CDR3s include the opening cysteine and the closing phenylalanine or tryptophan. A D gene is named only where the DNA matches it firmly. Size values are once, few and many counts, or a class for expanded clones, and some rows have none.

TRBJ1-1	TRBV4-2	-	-	TGTGCCAGCAGCCAACTGGCCCTCGGGACTGAAGCTTTCTTT	CASSQLALGTEAFF
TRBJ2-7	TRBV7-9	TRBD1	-	TGTTCCAGCAGCTTAGGACAATTGGGACAGCGTTCTTCCTACGAGCAGTACTTC	CSSSLGQLGQRSSYEQYF
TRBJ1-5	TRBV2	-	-	TGTGCCAGCAGGGCCCCTTATAGCAATCAGCCCCAGCATTTT	CASRAPYSNQPQHF
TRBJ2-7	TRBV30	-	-	TGTGCCTGGAGTGTAGGCAGGTACGAGCAGTACTTC	CAWSVGRYEQYF
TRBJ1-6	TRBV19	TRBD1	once	TGTGCCAGTAGTATACCGGGACAGACTTCACCCCTCCACTTT	CASSIPGQTSPLHF
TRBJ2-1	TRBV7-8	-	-	TGTGCCAGCAGCTCGAAGGTGTGGGGGCTAAGGATTTACAATGAGCAGTTCTTC	CASSSKVWGLRIYNEQFF
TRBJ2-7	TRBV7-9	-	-	TGTGCCAGCAGCGAGGCGGATAACGAGCAGTACTTC	CASSEADNEQYF
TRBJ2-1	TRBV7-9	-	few	TGTGCCAGCAGCTTGATGGACAGCAACAATGAGCAGTTCTTC	CASSLMDSNNEQFF
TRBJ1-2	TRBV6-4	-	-	TGTGCCAGCAGTGATGGGGAGATTATGGATGGCTACACCTTC	CASSDGEIMDGYTF
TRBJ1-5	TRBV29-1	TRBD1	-	TGCAGCGTAGAGGGACAGGGCGCACATTATCAGCCCCAGCATTTT	CSVEGQGAHYQPQHF
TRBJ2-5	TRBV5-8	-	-	TGTGCCAGCAGCTTGGGAACTTCGCCGTCCGGGACCCAGTACTTC	CASSLGTSPSGTQYF
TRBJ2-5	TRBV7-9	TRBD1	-	TGTGCCAGCAGCAAACCCTCCGGACAGGGAGAGACCCAGTACTTC	CASSKPSGQGETQYF
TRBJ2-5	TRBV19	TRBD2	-	TGTGCCAGTAGTAGAAGGACTAGCGGGGTGCAAGAGACCCAGTACTTC	CASSRRTSGVQETQYF
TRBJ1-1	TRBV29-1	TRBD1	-	TGCAGCGTTGAAACAGGGGGATGGGCTGAAGCTTTCTTT	CSVETGGWAEAFF
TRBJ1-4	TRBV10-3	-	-	TGTGCCATCAGTGACAGGGATGAAAAACTGTTTTTT	CAISDRDEKLFF
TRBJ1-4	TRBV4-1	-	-	TGCGCCAGCAGCCTCCGGGACTTCGCAACTAATGAAAAACTGTTTTTT	CASSLRDFATNEKLFF
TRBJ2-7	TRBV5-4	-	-	TGTGCCAGCAGCTCGGGGGACAGTTATTTCGAGCAGTACTTC	CASSSGDSYFEQYF
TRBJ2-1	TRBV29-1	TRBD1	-	TGCAGCGTTGACCCCACAGGGGGCCTAGGGGAGTTCTTC	CSVDPTGGLGEFF
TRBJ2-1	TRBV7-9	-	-	TGTGCCAGCGGGACAAACCCGTACAATGAGCAGTTCTTC	CASGTNPYNEQFF
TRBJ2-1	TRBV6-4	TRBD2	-	TGTGCCAGCAGTGACGGCGGGGGGGCCGGGAATGAGCAGTTCTTC	CASSDGGGAGNEQFF
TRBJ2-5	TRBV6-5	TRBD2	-	TGTGCCAGCAGTTACTCCCGGGGGGTAGCAGAGACCCAGTACTTC	CASSYSRGVAETQYF
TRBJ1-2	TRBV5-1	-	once	TGCGCCAGCAGCTGGTCGGGGGGAGCTAGCTATGGCTACACCTTC	CASSWSGGASYGYTF
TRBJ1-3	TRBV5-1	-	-	TGCGCCAGCAGCTTGAACAGGCCCTCTGGAAACACCATATATTTT	CASSLNRPSGNTIYF
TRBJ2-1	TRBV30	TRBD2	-	TGTGCCTGGAGTGTAAGGCGGGGGGATGAGTTCTTC	CAWSVRRGDEFF
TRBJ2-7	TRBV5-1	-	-	TGCGCCAGCAGCTCCGAGAGGGGGAGCCTCCGCGAGCAGTACTTC	CASSSERGSLREQYF
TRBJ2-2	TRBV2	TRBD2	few	TGTGCCAGCAAGAGACTAGCGGGAACCGGGGAGCTGTTTTTT	CASKRLAGTGELFF
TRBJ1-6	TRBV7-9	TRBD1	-	TGTGCCAGCAGACCAACCGGGACAGGGAATTCACCCCTCCACTTT	CASRPTGTGNSPLHF
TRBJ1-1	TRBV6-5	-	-	TGTGCCAGCAGTTACCGGGGCGGGAAGTACACTGAAGCTTTCTTT	CASSYRGGKYTEAFF
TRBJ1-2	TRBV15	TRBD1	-	TGTGCCACCAGCAGAGATATTACGCCTCAGGGGGCGCATGGCTACACCTTC	CATSRDITPQGAHGYTF